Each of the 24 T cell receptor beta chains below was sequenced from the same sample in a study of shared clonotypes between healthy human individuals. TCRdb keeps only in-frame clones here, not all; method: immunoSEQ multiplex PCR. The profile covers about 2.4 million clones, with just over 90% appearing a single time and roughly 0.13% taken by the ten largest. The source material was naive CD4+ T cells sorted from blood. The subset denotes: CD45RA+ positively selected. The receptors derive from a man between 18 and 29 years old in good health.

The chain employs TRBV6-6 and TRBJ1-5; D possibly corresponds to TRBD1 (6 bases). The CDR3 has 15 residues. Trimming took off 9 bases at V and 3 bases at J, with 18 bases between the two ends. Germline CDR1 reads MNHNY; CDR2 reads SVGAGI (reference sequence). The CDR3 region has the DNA TGTGCCAGTGGAGTTCAGGGGTTTGACAATCAGCCCCAGCATTTT. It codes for CASGVQGFDNQPQHF.

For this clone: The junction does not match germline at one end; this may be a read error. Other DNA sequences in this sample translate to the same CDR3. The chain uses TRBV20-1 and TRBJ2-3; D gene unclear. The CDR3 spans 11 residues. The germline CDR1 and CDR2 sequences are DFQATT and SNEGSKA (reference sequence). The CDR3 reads CSARRTDTQYF. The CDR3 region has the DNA TGCAGTGCCCGGCGCACGGATACGCAGTATTTT.

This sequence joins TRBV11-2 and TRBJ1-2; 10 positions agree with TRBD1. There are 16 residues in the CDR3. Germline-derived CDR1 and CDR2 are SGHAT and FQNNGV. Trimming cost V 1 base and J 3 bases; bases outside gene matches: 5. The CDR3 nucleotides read TGTGCCAGCAGCTTAGGGGAGACAGGGGGCCACTATGGCTACACCTTC. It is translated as CASSLGETGGHYGYTF.

The CDR3 DNA reads as TGTGCCAGCACCTCACAATCTAGGGGGAACACTGAAGCTTTCTTT. Translation gives CASTSQSRGNTEAFF. The chain carries TRBV6-5 and TRBJ1-1; weak D call: TRBD1 (5 bases). The CDR3 consists of 15 residues. V shed 7 bases and J shed 1 base, with 16 bases lying between them. The germline CDR1 and CDR2 sequences are MNHEY and SVGAGI.

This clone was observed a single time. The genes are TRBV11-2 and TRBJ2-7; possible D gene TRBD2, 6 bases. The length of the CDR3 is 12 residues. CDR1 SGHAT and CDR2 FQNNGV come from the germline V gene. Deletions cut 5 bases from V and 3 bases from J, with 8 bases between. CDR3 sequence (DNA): TGTGCCAGCAGCGTCGGGAGCTACGAGCAGTACTTC. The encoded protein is CASSVGSYEQYF.

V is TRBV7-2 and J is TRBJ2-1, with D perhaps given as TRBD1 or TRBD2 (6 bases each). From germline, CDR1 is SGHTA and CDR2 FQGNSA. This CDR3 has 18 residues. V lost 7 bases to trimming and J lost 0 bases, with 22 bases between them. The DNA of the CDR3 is TGTGCCAGCACCGACAGGAGGGCGGGAATGAGCTCCTACAATGAGCAGTTCTTC. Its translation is CASTDRRAGMSSYNEQFF.

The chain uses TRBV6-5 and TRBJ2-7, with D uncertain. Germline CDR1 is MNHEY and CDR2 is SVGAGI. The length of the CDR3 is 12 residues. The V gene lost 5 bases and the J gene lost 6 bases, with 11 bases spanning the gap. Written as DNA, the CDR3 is TGTGCCAGCAGTGACCCCTTCGGCGAGCAGTACTTC. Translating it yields CASSDPFGEQYF.

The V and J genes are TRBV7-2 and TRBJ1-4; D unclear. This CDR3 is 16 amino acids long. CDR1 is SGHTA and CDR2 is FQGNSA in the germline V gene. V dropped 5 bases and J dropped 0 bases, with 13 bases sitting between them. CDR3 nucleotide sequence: TGTGCCAGCAGCCCGACCCCGATTGCAACTAATGAAAAACTGTTTTTT. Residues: CASSPTPIATNEKLFF.

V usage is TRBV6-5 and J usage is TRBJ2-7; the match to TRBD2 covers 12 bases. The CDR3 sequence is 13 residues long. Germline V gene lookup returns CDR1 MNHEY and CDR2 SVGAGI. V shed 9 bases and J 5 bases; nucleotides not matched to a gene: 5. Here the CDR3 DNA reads TGTGCCAGGCAGACTAGCGGGAGTCACGAGCAGTACTTC. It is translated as CARQTSGSHEQYF.

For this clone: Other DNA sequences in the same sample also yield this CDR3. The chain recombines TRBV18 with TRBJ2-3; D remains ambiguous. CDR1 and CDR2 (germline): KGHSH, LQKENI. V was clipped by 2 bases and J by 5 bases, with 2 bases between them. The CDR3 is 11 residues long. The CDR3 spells CASSPLDTQYF. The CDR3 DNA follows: TGTGCCAGCTCACCATTAGATACGCAGTATTTT. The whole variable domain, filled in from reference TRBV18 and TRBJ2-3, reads NAGVMQNPRHLVRRRGQEARLRCSPMKGHSHVYWYRQLPEEGLKFMVYLQKENIIDESGMPKERFSAEFPKEGPSILRIQQVVRGDSAAYFCASSPLDTQYFGPGTRLTVL.

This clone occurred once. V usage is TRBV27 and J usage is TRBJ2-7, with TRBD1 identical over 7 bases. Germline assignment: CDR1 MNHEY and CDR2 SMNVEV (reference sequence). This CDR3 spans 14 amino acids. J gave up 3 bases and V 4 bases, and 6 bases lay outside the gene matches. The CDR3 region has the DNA TGTGCCAGCAGTTCAACACAGGGGAACTACGAGCAGTACTTC. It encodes CASSSTQGNYEQYF.

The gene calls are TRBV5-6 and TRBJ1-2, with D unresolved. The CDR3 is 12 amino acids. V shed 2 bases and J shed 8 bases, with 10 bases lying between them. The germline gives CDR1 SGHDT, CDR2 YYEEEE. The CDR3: CASSFKTKGYTF. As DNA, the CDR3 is TGTGCCAGCAGCTTTAAGACTAAGGGCTACACCTTC.

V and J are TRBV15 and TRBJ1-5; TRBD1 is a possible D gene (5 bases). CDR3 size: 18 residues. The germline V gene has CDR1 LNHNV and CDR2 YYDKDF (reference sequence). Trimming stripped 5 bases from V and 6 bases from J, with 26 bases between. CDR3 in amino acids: CATSRGLFYLDGGQPQHF. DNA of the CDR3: TGTGCCACCAGCCGAGGTCTGTTCTACTTAGACGGGGGTCAGCCCCAGCATTTT.

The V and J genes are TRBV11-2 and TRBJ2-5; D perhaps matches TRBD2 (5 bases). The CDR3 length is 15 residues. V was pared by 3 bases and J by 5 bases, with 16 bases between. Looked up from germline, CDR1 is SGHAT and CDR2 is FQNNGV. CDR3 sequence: CASSFRTPDVETQYF. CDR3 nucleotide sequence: TGTGCCAGCAGCTTCAGGACTCCCGATGTTGAGACCCAGTACTTC. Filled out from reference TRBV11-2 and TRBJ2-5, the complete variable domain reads EAGVAQSPRYKIIEKRQSVAFWCNPISGHATLYWYQQILGQGPKLLIQFQNNGVVDDSQLPKDRFSAERLKGVDSTLKIQPAKLEDSAVYLCASSFRTPDVETQYFGPGTRLLVL.

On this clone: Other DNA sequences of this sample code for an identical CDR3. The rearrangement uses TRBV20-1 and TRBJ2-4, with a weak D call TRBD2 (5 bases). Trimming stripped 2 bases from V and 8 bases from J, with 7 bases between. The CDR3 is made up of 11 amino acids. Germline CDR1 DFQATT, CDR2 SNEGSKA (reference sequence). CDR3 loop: CSARSGDIQYF. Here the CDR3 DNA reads TGCAGTGCTAGATCCGGGGACATTCAGTACTTC.

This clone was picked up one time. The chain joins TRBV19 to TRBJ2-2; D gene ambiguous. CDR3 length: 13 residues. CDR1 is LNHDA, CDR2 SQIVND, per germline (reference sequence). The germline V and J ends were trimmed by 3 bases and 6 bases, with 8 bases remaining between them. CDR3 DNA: TGTGCCAGTAGTATGCCTGGGGCCGGGGAGCTGTTTTTT. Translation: CASSMPGAGELFF.

DNA for the CDR3: TGTGCCAGCAGTGAATCCCAGGGTCTAGGCTATGGCTACACCTTC. This encodes CASSESQGLGYGYTF. J is TRBJ1-2 and V is TRBV6-1; TRBD1 is a possible D gene (5 bases). The CDR3 has 15 residues. From germline, CDR1 is MNHNS and CDR2 SASEGT. V lost 2 bases and J lost 4, with 14 bases in between.

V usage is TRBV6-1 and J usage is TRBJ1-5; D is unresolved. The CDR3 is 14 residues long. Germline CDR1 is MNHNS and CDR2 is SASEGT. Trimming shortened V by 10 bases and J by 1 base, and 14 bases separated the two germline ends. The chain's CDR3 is CATSTLGSNQPQHF. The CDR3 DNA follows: TGTGCCACCTCGACACTGGGAAGCAATCAGCCCCAGCATTTT.

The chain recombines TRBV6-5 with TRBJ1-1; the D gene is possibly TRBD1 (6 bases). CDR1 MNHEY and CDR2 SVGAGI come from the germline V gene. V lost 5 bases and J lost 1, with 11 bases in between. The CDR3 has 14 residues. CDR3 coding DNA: TGTGCCAGCAGTACGTTAGGGGGGAACACTGAAGCTTTCTTT. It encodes CASSTLGGNTEAFF.

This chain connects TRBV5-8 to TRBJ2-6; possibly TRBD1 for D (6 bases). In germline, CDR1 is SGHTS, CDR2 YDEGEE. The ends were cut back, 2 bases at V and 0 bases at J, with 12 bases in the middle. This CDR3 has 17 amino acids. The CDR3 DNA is TGTGCCAGCAGCTTCCCAACAGGGAGCTCTGGGGCCAACGTCCTGACTTTC. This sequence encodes CASSFPTGSSGANVLTF.

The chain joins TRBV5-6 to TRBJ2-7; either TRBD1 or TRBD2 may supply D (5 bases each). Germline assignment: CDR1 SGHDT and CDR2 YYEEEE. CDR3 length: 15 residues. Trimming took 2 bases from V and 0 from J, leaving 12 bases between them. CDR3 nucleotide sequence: TGTGCCAGCAGCTTACTCGAGGGGAGCTCCTACGAGCAGTACTTC. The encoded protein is CASSLLEGSSYEQYF.

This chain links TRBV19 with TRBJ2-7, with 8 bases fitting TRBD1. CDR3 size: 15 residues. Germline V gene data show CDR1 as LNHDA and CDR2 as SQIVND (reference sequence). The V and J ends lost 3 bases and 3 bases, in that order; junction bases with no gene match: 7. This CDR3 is CASSIRDRQYYEQYF. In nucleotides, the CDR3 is TGTGCCAGTAGTATCCGGGACAGGCAATACTACGAGCAGTACTTC. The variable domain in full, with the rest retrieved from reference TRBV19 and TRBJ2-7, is DGGITQSPKYLFRKEGQNVTLSCEQNLNHDAMYWYRQDPGQGLRLIYYSQIVNDFQKGDIAEGYSVSREKKESFPLTVTSAQKNPTAFYLCASSIRDRQYYEQYFGPGTRLTVT.

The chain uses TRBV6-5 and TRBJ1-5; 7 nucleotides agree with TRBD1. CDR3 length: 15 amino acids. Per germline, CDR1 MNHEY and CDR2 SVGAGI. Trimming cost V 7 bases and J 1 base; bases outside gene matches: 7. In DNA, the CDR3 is TGTGCCAGCAATTTAGGCAGGGGGAGCAATCAGCCCCAGCATTTT. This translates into CASNLGRGSNQPQHF.

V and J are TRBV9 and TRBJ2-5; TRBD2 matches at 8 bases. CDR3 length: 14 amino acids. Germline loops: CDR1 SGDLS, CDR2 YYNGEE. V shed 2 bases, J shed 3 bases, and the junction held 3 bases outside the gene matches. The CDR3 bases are TGTGCCAGCAGCGTTAGCGGGGTCGAAGAGACCCAGTACTTC. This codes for CASSVSGVEETQYF. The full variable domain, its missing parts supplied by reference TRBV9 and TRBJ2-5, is DSGVTQTPKHLITATGQRVTLRCSPRSGDLSVYWYQQSLDQGLQFLIQYYNGEERAKGNILERFSAQQFPDLHSELNLSSLELGDSALYFCASSVSGVEETQYFGPGTRLLVL.